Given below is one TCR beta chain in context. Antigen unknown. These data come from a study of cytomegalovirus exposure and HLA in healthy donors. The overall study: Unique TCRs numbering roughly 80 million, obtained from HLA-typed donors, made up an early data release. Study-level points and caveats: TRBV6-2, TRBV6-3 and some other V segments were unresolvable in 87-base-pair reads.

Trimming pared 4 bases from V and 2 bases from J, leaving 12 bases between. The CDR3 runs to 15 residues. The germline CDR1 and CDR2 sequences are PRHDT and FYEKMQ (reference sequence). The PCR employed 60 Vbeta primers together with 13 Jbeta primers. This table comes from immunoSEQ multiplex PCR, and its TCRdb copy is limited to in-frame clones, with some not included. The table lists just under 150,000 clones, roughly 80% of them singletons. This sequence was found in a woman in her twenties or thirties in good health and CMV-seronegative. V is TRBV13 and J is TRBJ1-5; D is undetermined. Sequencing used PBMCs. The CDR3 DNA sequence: TGTGCCAGCAGCTCCGGAGGACGGGGCAATCAGCCCCAGCATTTT. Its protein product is CASSSGGRGNQPQHF.